The 21 T cell receptor beta chains below were found in one sample sequenced in a study of cytomegalovirus exposure and HLA in healthy donors (dated by TCRdb to about 2017). Libraries were made using the immunoSEQ multiplex PCR assay. In its TCRdb copy, this immuneACCESS table keeps in-frame sequences only and misses some clones. Where compared with another copy, unresolved V genes explain less than half of these, and the others have no known cause. In all, the sample holds around 240,000 clones, and around 91% of those were seen once. More than 0.35% of the sample comes from the top ten. Sequenced material: PBMCs. The receptors here all came from a woman aged 18-29 years in good health and CMV-seronegative.

The chain carries TRBV4-1 and TRBJ2-1, with a tentative D call TRBD1 (6 bases). Trimming cost V 2 bases and J 9 bases, with 14 bases left between them. The germline CDR1 and CDR2 sequences are MGHRA and YSYEKL. This CDR3 has 14 residues. The CDR3: CASSQIGGLGEQFF. CDR3 nucleotides: TGCGCCAGCAGCCAAATAGGGGGTTTGGGTGAGCAGTTCTTC.

The J gene is TRBJ2-2, the V gene TRBV18; 8 bases fit TRBD1. The J segment lost 4 bases and the V segment lost 6 bases, leaving 10 bases of the junction unmatched. This CDR3 is built from 16 residues. Germline V gene sequence: CDR1 KGHSH, CDR2 LQKENI. The CDR3 loop is CASSLLAQGATGELFF. CDR3 in DNA: TGTGCCAGCTCGCTTCTGGCCCAGGGGGCCACCGGGGAGCTGTTTTTT.

V usage is TRBV2 and J usage is TRBJ2-3; no firm D call. This CDR3 contains 13 residues. V lost 3 bases and J lost 6, with 10 bases in between. Germline V gene lookup returns CDR1 SNHLY and CDR2 FYNNEI. CDR3 nucleotide sequence: TGTGCCAGCAGTGAGAGGAACGTGGATACGCAGTATTTT. It specifies CASSERNVDTQYF. The full variable domain, with the rest looked up from reference TRBV2 and TRBJ2-3, is EPEVTQTPSHQVTQMGQEVILRCVPISNHLYFYWYRQILGQKVEFLVSFYNNEISEKSEIFDDQFSVERPDGSNFTLKIRSTKLEDSAMYFCASSERNVDTQYFGPGTRLTVL.

CDR3 DNA: TGTGCCAGCAGTGAAGCAACAGTGAATCTGAACACCGGGGAGCTGTTTTTT. This codes for CASSEATVNLNTGELFF. The chain employs TRBV2 and TRBJ2-2; D is undetermined. The CDR3 sequence is 17 residues long. Trimming stripped 0 bases from V and 1 base from J, with 12 bases between. Germline assignment: CDR1 SNHLY and CDR2 FYNNEI.

The CDR3 sequence is CASSARNFNRDPPYGYTF. CDR3 in DNA: TGTGCCAGCAGTGCGCGGAACTTCAACAGGGACCCACCTTATGGCTACACCTTC. The chain is built from TRBV27 and TRBJ1-2, with a tentative D call TRBD1 (6 bases). The V end lost 5 bases, the J end lost 5 bases, and 27 bases lay between the germline ends. The CDR3 length is 18 residues. The V gene's germline CDR1 is MNHEY and CDR2 SMNVEV (reference sequence).

The chain recombines TRBV19 with TRBJ2-2, with 12 bases fitting TRBD2. This CDR3 region has 18 residues. With 0 bases clipped from V and 5 bases from J, the junction kept 7 bases outside the gene matches. Germline assignment: CDR1 LNHDA and CDR2 SQIVND (reference sequence). This CDR3 reads CASSIDPPTSGGTGELFF. The CDR3 nucleotides are TGTGCCAGTAGTATAGATCCCCCGACTAGCGGGGGAACCGGGGAGCTGTTTTTT.

The chain employs TRBV7-6 and TRBJ2-7, with D possibly being TRBD1 (7 bases). CDR3 size: 15 residues. Trimming pared 5 bases from V and 3 bases from J, leaving 17 bases between. From germline, CDR1 is SGHVS and CDR2 FNYEAQ. CDR3 protein: CASSPTRGVSYEQYV. The CDR3 region has the DNA TGTGCCAGCAGCCCAACCAGGGGGGTAAGCTACGAGCAGTACGTC.

This rearrangement joins TRBV5-4 to TRBJ2-3; D gene uncertain. Trimming removed 3 bases from V and 5 bases from J, with 4 bases in between. Looked up from germline, CDR1 is SGHNT and CDR2 is YYREEE (reference sequence). The CDR3 sequence is 11 residues long. This CDR3 is CASSSRDTQYF. DNA for the CDR3: TGTGCCAGCAGCTCCAGAGATACGCAGTATTTT.

The V and J genes are TRBV7-8 and TRBJ1-1; 7 bases align to TRBD1. Germline CDR1 is SGHVS and CDR2 is FQNEAQ. CDR3 length equals 15 residues. The V segment lost 6 bases and the J segment 0 bases; nucleotides outside the gene matches: 7. This CDR3 reads CASSLGQRMNTEAFF. In DNA form, the CDR3 reads TGTGCCAGCAGTCTGGGACAGCGAATGAACACTGAAGCTTTCTTT.

J is TRBJ2-7 and V is TRBV7-2; no definite D call. Germline lookup yields CDR1 SGHTA and CDR2 FQGNSA. V was pared by 5 bases and J by 3 bases, with 14 bases between. This CDR3 has 14 residues. The CDR3 sequence: CASSAQSQNYEQYF. CDR3 in DNA: TGTGCCAGCAGCGCACAGAGTCAGAACTACGAGCAGTACTTC. Full variable domain (rest looked up from reference TRBV7-2 and TRBJ2-7): GAGVSQSPSNKVTEKGKDVELRCDPISGHTALYWYRQSLGQGLEFLIYFQGNSAPDKSGLPSDRFSAERTGGSVSTLTIQRTQQEDSAVYLCASSAQSQNYEQYFGPGTRLTVT.

The chain joins TRBV28 to TRBJ2-7; D perhaps matches TRBD1 (6 bases). This CDR3 spans 15 amino acids. V lost 3 bases and J 2 bases, leaving 14 bases between the germline ends. CDR1 and CDR2 (germline): MDHEN, SYDVKM. The CDR3 sequence: CASSFRPQGTYEQYV. The CDR3 DNA reads TGTGCCAGCAGTTTCCGGCCCCAGGGGACCTACGAGCAGTACGTC.

This clone was seen just once. The V and J genes are TRBV7-9 and TRBJ2-7, with TRBD1 matching over 9 bases. CDR3 length: 13 amino acids. Germline V gives CDR1 SEHNR, CDR2 FQNEAQ (reference sequence). V was pared by 5 bases and J by 4 bases, with 3 bases of the junction left unmatched. The CDR3 sequence is CASSMGQGYEQYV. CDR3 DNA: TGTGCCAGCAGCATGGGACAGGGATACGAGCAGTACGTC.

Only one count was recorded for this clone. Within the sample, other DNA sequences also encode this same CDR3. The rearrangement links TRBV4-1 to TRBJ1-5, with D maybe TRBD1 (5 bases). Germline V gives CDR1 MGHRA, CDR2 YSYEKL. This CDR3 is built from 14 residues. Trimming pared 0 bases from V and 4 bases from J, leaving 7 bases between. CDR3 sequence (DNA): TGCGCCAGCAGCCAAGATCGGGGGAATCAGCCCCAGCATTTT. As protein: CASSQDRGNQPQHF.

This chain connects TRBV27 to TRBJ1-2, with 9 positions matching TRBD1. The trim removed 5 bases at V and 6 bases at J, leaving 7 bases unmatched. The CDR3 has 14 amino acids. The germline gives CDR1 MNHEY, CDR2 SMNVEV (reference sequence). The CDR3 nucleotides are TGTGCCAGCAGTCTGAGGACAGGGGCGGATGGCTACACCTTC. Its protein product is CASSLRTGADGYTF.

The chain joins TRBV6-5 to TRBJ1-1; D call uncertain. Per the germline V gene, CDR1 is MNHEY and CDR2 is SVGAGI. The CDR3 consists of 14 residues. V lost 2 bases and J lost 1, with 8 bases in between. The CDR3 sequence is CASSYGAGNTEAFF. The CDR3 DNA sequence: TGTGCCAGCAGTTACGGTGCGGGGAACACTGAAGCTTTCTTT.

The rearrangement joins TRBV4-3 to TRBJ2-1; D ambiguous. V was shortened by 1 base and J by 4 bases, with 8 bases between the two germline ends. The CDR3 has 14 residues. Germline V gene sequence: CDR1 LGHNA, CDR2 YSLEER. CDR3 nucleotides: TGCGCCAGCAGCCAAGCGGAGTCGTACAATGAGCAGTTCTTC. Encoded protein: CASSQAESYNEQFF.

This clone was picked up one time. The chain couples TRBV30 to TRBJ1-2; D unclear. The CDR3 contains 13 residues. The germline CDR1 and CDR2 sequences are GTSNPN and SVGIG (reference sequence). V lost 0 bases and J lost 5, with 10 bases in between. Here the CDR3 DNA reads TGTGCCTGGAGTGTAGGAGGGTGGTATGGCTACACCTTC. Translated, it gives CAWSVGGWYGYTF.

The rearrangement joins TRBV2 to TRBJ1-6; D possibly corresponds to TRBD1 (5 bases). Germline V gene sequence: CDR1 SNHLY, CDR2 FYNNEI. The CDR3 runs to 17 residues. V was pared by 1 base and J by 1 base, with 11 bases between. The CDR3 reads CASSEEQEQSYNSPLHF. CDR3 coding DNA: TGTGCCAGCAGTGAAGAACAGGAGCAGTCCTATAATTCACCCCTCCACTTT.

The V and J genes are TRBV10-1 and TRBJ2-4, with a weak D call TRBD2 (5 bases). The CDR3 is made up of 17 amino acids. Germline V gives CDR1 WNHNN, CDR2 SYGVQD (reference sequence). V lost 10 bases, J lost 5 bases, and 27 bases lay in between. The DNA of the CDR3 is TGCGCCATCCCCTGGCCCGGAGGAACCTATAGGGAAAACATTCAGTACTTC. Translated: CAIPWPGGTYRENIQYF.

The V and J genes are TRBV6-4 and TRBJ2-1; D uncertain. This CDR3 region has 13 residues. Trimming cost V 2 bases and J 5 bases, with 7 bases left between them. Germline V gives CDR1 MRHNA, CDR2 SNTAGT. The CDR3 nucleotides are TGTGCCAGCAGTGACACAGAAAACAATGAGCAGTTCTTC. Amino acids: CASSDTENNEQFF.

V is TRBV19 and J is TRBJ2-5, with a weak D call TRBD1 (5 bases). The length of the CDR3 is 13 residues. Germline CDR1 and CDR2: LNHDA and SQIVND (reference sequence). The V end lost 8 bases, the J end lost 4 bases, and 14 bases lay between the germline ends. The CDR3 nucleotides read TGTGCCAGTTCTCCGTGGGGCGCAGAGACCCAGTACTTC. This gives the protein CASSPWGAETQYF.